The rows below give T cell receptor beta chains drawn from one sample of a study of blood T cells in healthy people across ages. MiXCR, run by TCRdb on the 5' RACE reads, gives a single entry per CDR3 protein. This table has around 280,000 distinct CDR3 sequences, around 27% appearing once. Source material: blood. The receptors here all came from a woman aged 65 to 85 in good health. Each CDR3 is given with its conserved first and last residue. Each record gives: J gene, clone size, D gene, V gene, CDR3 protein, CDR3 DNA. A D gene is named only where the DNA matches it firmly. Clone size is not always given. Where it is, it says once, few, many or a class for expanded clones.

j_gene: TRBJ2-1
abundance: few
d_gene: -
v_gene: TRBV5-1
CDR3aa: CASSLGARQNNEQFF
CDR3nt: TGCGCCAGCAGCTTGGGGGCTCGCCAGAACAATGAGCAGTTCTTC

j_gene: TRBJ1-2
abundance: -
d_gene: -
v_gene: TRBV3-1
CDR3aa: CASSQRSGYGYTF
CDR3nt: TGTGCCAGCAGCCAGCGCTCAGGATATGGCTACACCTTC

j_gene: TRBJ2-5
abundance: few
d_gene: -
v_gene: TRBV6-2/TRBV6-3
CDR3aa: CASSSFRGQETQYF
CDR3nt: TGTGCCAGCAGTTCTTTCCGAGGTCAAGAGACCCAGTACTTC

j_gene: TRBJ2-2
abundance: -
d_gene: -
v_gene: TRBV6-4
CDR3aa: CASSDSGGKLFF
CDR3nt: TGCGCCAGCAGTGACTCAGGCGGGAAGCTGTTTTTT

j_gene: TRBJ1-5
abundance: -
d_gene: -
v_gene: TRBV29-1
CDR3aa: CSVFPGDVYQPQHF
CDR3nt: TGCAGCGTTTTCCCCGGGGATGTGTATCAGCCCCAGCATTTT

j_gene: TRBJ2-5
abundance: many
d_gene: -
v_gene: TRBV29-1
CDR3aa: CSVDGGEGFRLGETQYF
CDR3nt: TGCAGCGTTGACGGCGGTGAGGGATTTCGACTCGGAGAGACCCAGTACTTC

j_gene: TRBJ2-3
abundance: -
d_gene: TRBD2
v_gene: TRBV27
CDR3aa: CASSFLGGSSDTQYF
CDR3nt: TGTGCCAGCAGTTTTTTGGGCGGGAGTTCAGATACGCAGTATTTT

j_gene: TRBJ2-7
abundance: -
d_gene: -
v_gene: TRBV10-3
CDR3aa: CAISEQGTYEQYF
CDR3nt: TGTGCCATCAGTGAACAGGGAACCTACGAGCAGTACTTC

j_gene: TRBJ2-7
abundance: few
d_gene: -
v_gene: TRBV6-1
CDR3aa: CASSEMSSYEQCF
CDR3nt: TGTGCCAGCAGTGAAATGAGCTCCTACGAGCAGTGCTTC

j_gene: TRBJ2-7
abundance: -
d_gene: -
v_gene: TRBV7-2
CDR3aa: CASSPGDSLVAYF
CDR3nt: TGTGCCAGCAGCCCCGGGGACTCGCTCGTGGCGTACTTC

j_gene: TRBJ1-2
abundance: -
d_gene: -
v_gene: TRBV20-1
CDR3aa: CSARVSGVGYTF
CDR3nt: TGCAGTGCTAGAGTTTCGGGGGTTGGCTACACCTTC

j_gene: TRBJ2-1
abundance: -
d_gene: TRBD2
v_gene: TRBV20-1
CDR3aa: CSANPGTSGSYEQFF
CDR3nt: TGCAGTGCGAACCCCGGGACTAGCGGGAGCTATGAGCAGTTCTTC

j_gene: TRBJ1-5
abundance: few
d_gene: -
v_gene: TRBV28
CDR3aa: CASRLQGRNQPQHF
CDR3nt: TGTGCCAGCAGGCTACAGGGACGCAATCAGCCCCAGCATTTT

j_gene: TRBJ2-4
abundance: many
d_gene: -
v_gene: TRBV4-2
CDR3aa: CASSQDRVQYF
CDR3nt: TGTGCCAGCAGCCAAGATAGGGTTCAGTACTTC

j_gene: TRBJ2-7
abundance: -
d_gene: TRBD1
v_gene: TRBV6-5
CDR3aa: CASRPGQAYEQYF
CDR3nt: TGTGCCAGCAGACCGGGACAGGCCTACGAGCAGTACTTC

j_gene: TRBJ1-5
abundance: few
d_gene: TRBD1
v_gene: TRBV5-1
CDR3aa: CASSTTGEGNQPQHF
CDR3nt: TGCGCCAGCAGCACGACAGGGGAGGGCAATCAGCCCCAGCATTTT

j_gene: TRBJ2-1
abundance: few
d_gene: -
v_gene: TRBV11-2
CDR3aa: CASSLTDAEQFF
CDR3nt: TGTGCCAGCAGCTTGACGGATGCAGAGCAGTTCTTC

j_gene: TRBJ2-2
abundance: once
d_gene: -
v_gene: TRBV10-3
CDR3aa: CAISDGGLTGELFF
CDR3nt: TGTGCCATCAGTGATGGAGGACTTACCGGGGAGCTGTTTTTT

j_gene: TRBJ1-2
abundance: -
d_gene: -
v_gene: TRBV9
CDR3aa: CASSGHSPTTNYGYTF
CDR3nt: TGTGCCAGCAGCGGACACAGCCCAACTACTAACTATGGCTACACCTTC

j_gene: TRBJ2-1
abundance: few
d_gene: -
v_gene: TRBV12-3/TRBV12-4
CDR3aa: CASSFLRGHEQFF
CDR3nt: TGTGCCAGCAGTTTTTTAAGGGGCCATGAGCAGTTCTTC